A selection of T cell receptor beta chains follows, all from one sample in a study of Ad26.COV2.S vaccination and SARS-CoV-2 variants. TCRdb's copy holds only in-frame clones and misses some; the assay was immunoSEQ multiplex PCR. The sample lists roughly 510,000 clones, 87% occurring once. This material consisted of peripheral blood, taken in a trial of Ad26.COV2.S vaccine versus placebo. Receptors originate from a person between 18 and 65 years old who received the Ad26.COV2.S COVID-19 vaccine or a placebo. Each CDR3 is given with its conserved first and last residue. The order of the fields is D gene, clone size, V gene, J gene, CDR3 DNA, CDR3 protein. A D gene is named only where the DNA matches it firmly. Part of the rows lack a size; the others show once, few, many or a class for expanded clones.

>.|.|TRBV9|TRBJ2-2
TGTGCCAGCAGCCCCGGAGGGGTCTCCGGGGAGCTGTTTTTT
CASSPGGVSGELFF
>.|.|TRBV7-2|TRBJ1-3
TGTGCCAGCAGCTTAGTGAGTGGGATTAAGGGAAACACCATATATTTT
CASSLVSGIKGNTIYF
>.|.|TRBV4-2|TRBJ1-5
TGTGCCAGCAGCCAAGAAGACAGCAATCAGCCCCAGCATTTT
CASSQEDSNQPQHF
>.|.|TRBV7-9|TRBJ2-7
TGTGCCAGCAGCCCCCCCGGCGAGCAGTACTTC
CASSPPGEQYF
>TRBD2|.|TRBV7-3|TRBJ2-3
TGTGCCAGCAGCTTAGTGCTAGCGGGACTCACAGATACGCAGTATTTT
CASSLVLAGLTDTQYF
>.|.|TRBV11-1|TRBJ2-5
TGTGCCAGCAGGCCCGCGGCGGGGAGTCGGGGAGAGACCCAGTACTTC
CASRPAAGSRGETQYF
>TRBD1|.|TRBV5-4|TRBJ1-2
TGTGCCAGCAGCAAAGACAGGGGGTCCTATGGCTACACCTTC
CASSKDRGSYGYTF
>TRBD2|.|TRBV10-3|TRBJ2-7
TGTGCCACACGGGGACTAGCGGGAAACGAGCAGTACTTC
CATRGLAGNEQYF
>.|.|TRBV6-4|TRBJ2-2
TGTGCCAGCAGGCCAGATCCAGTCAACACCGGGGAGCTGTTTTTT
CASRPDPVNTGELFF
>.|.|TRBV2|TRBJ2-5
TGTGCCAGCAATCTCGCCCGACTGGGATCCCAAGAGACCCAGTACTTC
CASNLARLGSQETQYF
>TRBD1|.|TRBV6-2/TRBV6-3|TRBJ1-5
TGTGCCAGCAGTCGGACAGGAAATAGCAATCAGCCCCAGCATTTT
CASSRTGNSNQPQHF
>.|.|TRBV11-2|TRBJ2-6
TGTGCCAGCGGTCCTGGGGCCAACGTCCTGACTTTC
CASGPGANVLTF
>.|.|TRBV6-4|TRBJ1-2
TGTGCCAGCAGTGACGAAGCGGGACGGGGATATGGCTACACCTTC
CASSDEAGRGYGYTF
>TRBD1|.|TRBV6-2/TRBV6-3|TRBJ2-7
TGTGCCAGCAGTGGGACGGGACAGGGAGTATCCTACGAGCAGTACTTC
CASSGTGQGVSYEQYF
>.|once|TRBV28|TRBJ2-1
TGTGCCAGCAGTTGGGCTAGGGTGGTTGAGCAGTTCTTC
CASSWARVVEQFF
>.|.|TRBV19|TRBJ1-5
TGTGCCAGTTCTGAGTGGAGCAATCAGCCCCAGCATTTT
CASSEWSNQPQHF
>.|.|TRBV12-3/TRBV12-4|TRBJ1-1
TGTGCCAGCAGTCACGGTGGCACTGAAGCTTTCTTT
CASSHGGTEAFF